A selection of T cell receptor beta chains follows, all from one sample in a study of cytomegalovirus exposure and HLA in healthy donors. Some clones are missing from TCRdb's copy, which holds only in-frame ones; the method was immunoSEQ multiplex PCR. The sample lists tens of thousands of clones, approximately 79% occurring once. Material for sequencing was PBMCs. These receptors all come from a woman aged 18-35 years in good health and CMV-seropositive. Both conserved end residues are part of each CDR3. The D gene is left open where the match is weak. Clone size appears in some rows only: once, few, many, or a class for an expanded clone.

J: TRBJ1-1
size: NA
V: TRBV11-2
D: NA
length: 16
DNA: TGTGCCAGCAGCTTAAGAGGAAGTGGAATGAACACTGAAGCTTTCTTT
CDR3: CASSLRGSGMNTEAFF

J: TRBJ2-2
size: NA
V: TRBV5-1
D: TRBD2
length: 17
DNA: TGCGCCAGCAGCTCCGGGCCTCTAGCGGGAGTCACCGGGGAGCTGTTTTTT
CDR3: CASSSGPLAGVTGELFF

J: TRBJ1-2
size: NA
V: TRBV9
D: NA
length: 16
DNA: TGTGCCAGCAGCGTAAGGTCGTCGTTGGGGGGCTATGGCTACACCTTC
CDR3: CASSVRSSLGGYGYTF

J: TRBJ2-7
size: NA
V: TRBV6-1
D: NA
length: 14
DNA: TGTGCCAGCAGTGATCGGGCAGGGACCTACGAGCAGTACTTC
CDR3: CASSDRAGTYEQYF

J: TRBJ2-3
size: NA
V: TRBV19
D: TRBD2
length: 14
DNA: TGTGCCAGCCGACTAGCGGGAAGCACAGATACGCAGTATTTT
CDR3: CASRLAGSTDTQYF

J: TRBJ1-1
size: NA
V: TRBV6-5
D: TRBD1
length: 15
DNA: TGTGCCAGCAGTTACCCGCCAGGGGGGACCACTGAAGCTTTCTTT
CDR3: CASSYPPGGTTEAFF

J: TRBJ2-1
size: NA
V: TRBV7-9
D: TRBD1
length: 16
DNA: TGTGCCAGCAGCCATACGCCGGGACAGGGTTCAAGTGAGCAGTTCTTC
CDR3: CASSHTPGQGSSEQFF

J: TRBJ1-1
size: NA
V: TRBV13
D: TRBD1
length: 13
DNA: TGTGCCTCCCAGGGACAGATGAACACTGAAGCTTTCTTT
CDR3: CASQGQMNTEAFF

J: TRBJ2-1
size: few
V: TRBV5-5
D: TRBD2
length: 13
DNA: TGTGCCAGCAGCTCTCTAGCGGGAAATGAGCAGTTCTTC
CDR3: CASSSLAGNEQFF

J: TRBJ2-7
size: NA
V: TRBV9
D: TRBD1
length: 17
DNA: TGTGCCAGCAGCGTAGCCCCCTCTCGACAGGGCAGCTACGAGCAGTACTTC
CDR3: CASSVAPSRQGSYEQYF

J: TRBJ1-2
size: NA
V: TRBV7-9
D: TRBD1
length: 16
DNA: TGTGCCAGCAGCTTTTTTGGAAGCGGACAGGGCCTTGGCTACACCTTC
CDR3: CASSFFGSGQGLGYTF

J: TRBJ2-1
size: NA
V: TRBV7-6
D: NA
length: 17
DNA: TGTGCCAGCAGCTTAGACCGCTTAAGGAGCTCCTACAATGAGCAGTTCTTC
CDR3: CASSLDRLRSSYNEQFF

J: TRBJ2-4
size: few
V: TRBV9
D: NA
length: 14
DNA: TGTGCCAGCAGCGTATCCCTAGCCAAAAACATTCAGTACTTC
CDR3: CASSVSLAKNIQYF

J: TRBJ2-5
size: NA
V: TRBV2
D: TRBD2
length: 17
DNA: TGTGCCTCCCGGGGGAGACTAGCGGGGGGGCCGGTGGAGACCCAGTACTTC
CDR3: CASRGRLAGGPVETQYF

J: TRBJ1-5
size: NA
V: TRBV4-2
D: TRBD1
length: 15
DNA: TGTGCCAGCAGCCAGAGACAGGGGATGGATCAGCCCCAGCATTTT
CDR3: CASSQRQGMDQPQHF

J: TRBJ2-7
size: NA
V: TRBV5-1
D: TRBD2
length: 15
DNA: TGCGCCAGCAGCTTGGCACTAGCGGGAGGGTACGAGCAGTACTTC
CDR3: CASSLALAGGYEQYF

J: TRBJ1-2
size: NA
V: TRBV7-8
D: TRBD1
length: 16
DNA: TGTGCCAGCAGCTTAGGCGGACAGGGGAAATTCTATGGCTACACCTTC
CDR3: CASSLGGQGKFYGYTF

J: TRBJ1-1
size: NA
V: TRBV7-2
D: NA
length: 14
DNA: TGTGCCAGCAGCCCATTTGAGGGCAACACTGAAGCTTTCTTT
CDR3: CASSPFEGNTEAFF

J: TRBJ2-5
size: NA
V: TRBV6-1
D: NA
length: 14
DNA: TGTGCCAGCAGACGACTAGGCCTTCAAGAGACCCAGTACTTC
CDR3: CASRRLGLQETQYF

J: TRBJ2-7
size: NA
V: TRBV28
D: NA
length: 11
DNA: TGTGCCAGCAGCCGAGGACAGACTTGGTACTTC
CDR3: CASSRGQTWYF

J: TRBJ2-7
size: NA
V: TRBV5-1
D: NA
length: 13
DNA: TGCGCCAGCAGCTCCGGGATCTACGACGAGCAGTACTTC
CDR3: CASSSGIYDEQYF

J: TRBJ2-2
size: NA
V: TRBV13
D: NA
length: 19
DNA: TGTGCCAGCAGCTTAGGGCCTCAGGGGTCCTGGGCCAACACCGGGGAGCTGTTTTTT
CDR3: CASSLGPQGSWANTGELFF

J: TRBJ2-7
size: NA
V: TRBV14
D: NA
length: 15
DNA: TGTGCCAGCAGCCGCCCGGGAGCGGGTCCCTACGAGCAGTACTTC
CDR3: CASSRPGAGPYEQYF

J: TRBJ2-7
size: NA
V: TRBV30
D: NA
length: 15
DNA: TGTGCCTGGAGCCCGGGACTTCTTAGCTCCTACGAGCAGTACTTC
CDR3: CAWSPGLLSSYEQYF

J: TRBJ2-1
size: few
V: TRBV28
D: TRBD2
length: 17
DNA: TGTGCCAGCAGCCTGACTAGCGGGAGGGCAGCCTACAATGAGCAGTTCTTC
CDR3: CASSLTSGRAAYNEQFF

J: TRBJ1-1
size: NA
V: TRBV19
D: NA
length: 17
DNA: TGTGCCAGTAGTATAAGGGGGGGCCCCATGGGGCCCACTGAAGCTTTCTTT
CDR3: CASSIRGGPMGPTEAFF

J: TRBJ2-7
size: few
V: TRBV5-6
D: NA
length: 13
DNA: TGTGCCAGCAGCCTCGGGCAGGGAGGCGAGCAGTACTTC
CDR3: CASSLGQGGEQYF